This is a list of T cell receptor beta chains from one sample in a study of PD-L1 blockade in urothelial cancer. Method: immunoSEQ multiplex PCR; TCRdb's copy keeps in-frame clones and lacks some. This table holds around 100,000 clones, approximately 86% found once. The source was PBMCs, collected around atezolizumab (anti-PD-L1) treatment. These receptors came from a man in his forties or fifties with urothelial cancer. Each CDR3 is given with its conserved first and last residue. A D gene is named only where the DNA matches it firmly. Size tells how often a clone was seen (once, few, many) or the class of an expanded clone, and some rows leave it out.

D: -; J: TRBJ1-6; V: TRBV11-2; size: -; CDR3: CASSLRPGGSSYNSPLHF; DNA: TGTGCCAGCAGCTTAAGGCCCGGGGGGAGCTCCTATAATTCACCCCTCCACTTT
D: TRBD1; J: TRBJ2-3; V: TRBV4-1; size: -; CDR3: CASSQVTGADTQYF; DNA: TGCGCCAGCAGCCAAGTGACAGGGGCAGATACGCAGTATTTT
D: TRBD1; J: TRBJ2-2; V: TRBV5-1; size: -; CDR3: CASSWGTGRQTGELFF; DNA: TGCGCCAGCAGCTGGGGGACAGGGAGACAGACCGGGGAGCTGTTTTTT
D: -; J: TRBJ2-6; V: TRBV19; size: -; CDR3: CASSDISGANVLTF; DNA: TGTGCCAGTTCGGACATCTCTGGGGCCAACGTCCTGACTTTC
D: -; J: TRBJ2-3; V: TRBV6-6; size: -; CDR3: CASRGVAGTDTQYF; DNA: TGTGCCAGCAGGGGGGTAGCGGGCACAGATACGCAGTATTTT
D: TRBD1; J: TRBJ2-3; V: TRBV28; size: -; CDR3: CASSSNDRVKGTDTQYF; DNA: TGTGCCAGCAGTTCGAACGACAGGGTAAAGGGTACAGATACGCAGTATTTT
D: TRBD2; J: TRBJ2-5; V: TRBV7-7; size: -; CDR3: CASSLTAGTETQYF; DNA: TGTGCTAGCAGCTTGACAGCGGGAACAGAGACCCAGTACTTC
D: -; J: TRBJ2-2; V: TRBV5-1; size: -; CDR3: CASRQTDTGELFF; DNA: TGCGCCAGCCGACAGACTGACACCGGGGAGCTGTTTTTT
D: TRBD2; J: TRBJ2-3; V: TRBV6-6; size: -; CDR3: CASSPGTSGLRDTQYF; DNA: TGTGCCAGCAGCCCGGGGACTAGCGGCCTCAGGGATACGCAGTATTTT
D: -; J: TRBJ2-5; V: TRBV6-5; size: -; CDR3: CASSYRYTQETQYF; DNA: TGTGCCAGCAGTTACCGATACACACAAGAGACCCAGTACTTC
D: TRBD1; J: TRBJ1-1; V: TRBV19; size: -; CDR3: CASSITGAGAEAFF; DNA: TGTGCCAGTAGTATCACAGGGGCCGGTGCTGAAGCTTTCTTT
D: -; J: TRBJ2-2; V: TRBV18; size: few; CDR3: CASSPLAGRTGELFF; DNA: TGTGCCAGCTCACCACTTGCGGGGAGAACCGGGGAGCTGTTTTTT
D: -; J: TRBJ2-3; V: TRBV18; size: -; CDR3: CASTRGATDTQYF; DNA: TGTGCCAGCACGCGAGGCGCGACTGATACGCAGTATTTT
D: TRBD1; J: TRBJ1-5; V: TRBV19; size: -; CDR3: CASSTPGQDQPQHF; DNA: TGTGCCAGTAGTACCCCGGGACAGGATCAGCCCCAGCATTTT
D: -; J: TRBJ2-5; V: TRBV19; size: -; CDR3: CASSMRVALSETQYF; DNA: TGTGCCAGTAGTATGAGAGTAGCTCTGAGTGAGACCCAGTACTTC
D: -; J: TRBJ2-3; V: TRBV7-2; size: -; CDR3: CASSSQGSGNRGDTQYF; DNA: TGTGCCAGCAGTAGTCAGGGGAGCGGCAATAGAGGGGATACGCAGTATTTT
D: TRBD1; J: TRBJ1-1; V: TRBV27; size: -; CDR3: CASGPWTGEIAAFF; DNA: TGTGCCAGCGGCCCGTGGACAGGGGAAATCGCGGCTTTCTTT
D: -; J: TRBJ2-1; V: TRBV29-1; size: few; CDR3: CSARADSYNEQFF; DNA: TGCAGCGCTCGGGCGGACAGTTACAATGAGCAGTTCTTC
D: -; J: TRBJ1-1; V: TRBV30; size: -; CDR3: CAWLPSRGAFF; DNA: TGTGCCTGGCTACCATCCAGGGGAGCTTTCTTT
D: TRBD1; J: TRBJ1-2; V: TRBV5-4; size: -; CDR3: CASSPTGVDGYTF; DNA: TGTGCCAGCAGCCCCACAGGGGTAGATGGCTACACCTTC
D: TRBD2; J: TRBJ2-2; V: TRBV5-1; size: -; CDR3: CASSRGTSGTNTGELFF; DNA: TGCGCCAGCAGCCGGGGGACTAGCGGGACGAACACCGGGGAGCTGTTTTTT
D: TRBD2; J: TRBJ2-2; V: TRBV9; size: -; CDR3: CASSVGLAGAVGELFF; DNA: TGTGCCAGCAGCGTAGGCCTAGCGGGAGCCGTCGGGGAGCTGTTTTTT
D: -; J: TRBJ1-4; V: TRBV7-9; size: -; CDR3: CASSSRRAGSSEKLFF; DNA: TGTGCCAGCAGCAGCCGACGCGCAGGGTCTTCCGAAAAACTGTTTTTT
D: TRBD1; J: TRBJ1-6; V: TRBV18; size: few; CDR3: CASSPTLGQGLSPLHF; DNA: TGTGCCAGCTCACCAACGTTGGGACAGGGGCTTTCACCCCTCCACTTT
D: -; J: TRBJ2-6; V: TRBV7-3; size: -; CDR3: CASSPQALSGANVLTF; DNA: TGTGCCAGCAGCCCCCAGGCCCTATCGGGGGCCAACGTCCTGACTTTC
D: -; J: TRBJ2-7; V: TRBV4-2; size: -; CDR3: CASSHNYIGTEDRYEQYF; DNA: TGTGCCAGCAGCCACAACTACATAGGGACTGAAGATCGCTACGAGCAGTACTTC
D: -; J: TRBJ1-5; V: TRBV19; size: -; CDR3: CASRRTSSGSQPQHF; DNA: TGTGCCAGTAGACGGACAAGTTCGGGTTCCCAGCCCCAGCATTTT
D: TRBD1; J: TRBJ2-5; V: TRBV18; size: -; CDR3: CASSPGTEKETQYF; DNA: TGTGCCAGCTCACCCGGGACAGAAAAAGAGACCCAGTACTTC
D: TRBD1; J: TRBJ2-2; V: TRBV6-4; size: few; CDR3: CASSDGQGNTGELFF; DNA: TGTGCCAGCAGTGACGGACAGGGGAACACCGGGGAGCTGTTTTTT
D: -; J: TRBJ2-2; V: TRBV7-7; size: once; CDR3: CASSLARHTGELFF; DNA: TGTGCTAGCAGCTTAGCGAGGCACACCGGGGAGCTGTTTTTT
D: TRBD1; J: TRBJ1-2; V: TRBV28; size: -; CDR3: CASSFGQGRDGYTF; DNA: TGTGCCAGCAGTTTCGGACAGGGGAGAGATGGCTACACCTTC
D: -; J: TRBJ2-3; V: TRBV5-1; size: -; CDR3: CASSLAVVVGPDTQYF; DNA: TGCGCCAGCAGCTTGGCGGTGGTCGTGGGGCCAGATACGCAGTATTTT
D: TRBD1; J: TRBJ1-5; V: TRBV5-8; size: -; CDR3: CASSFRGWNQPQHF; DNA: TGTGCCAGCAGCTTCAGGGGGTGGAATCAGCCCCAGCATTTT
D: TRBD1; J: TRBJ1-2; V: TRBV5-5; size: once; CDR3: CASSLLPDGDRGYGYTF; DNA: TGTGCCAGCAGCCTGCTCCCGGATGGAGACAGGGGCTATGGCTACACCTTC
D: TRBD2; J: TRBJ2-7; V: TRBV5-1; size: -; CDR3: CASSLRGLAGNYDEQYF; DNA: TGCGCCAGCAGCTTGAGAGGACTAGCGGGAAATTACGACGAGCAGTACTTC
D: TRBD1; J: TRBJ2-5; V: TRBV19; size: -; CDR3: CASSAAGTGRSETQYF; DNA: TGTGCCAGTAGTGCCGCCGGGACAGGGAGATCGGAGACCCAGTACTTC
D: TRBD2; J: TRBJ2-3; V: TRBV5-1; size: -; CDR3: CASSHGTSTGTDTQYF; DNA: TGCGCCAGCAGCCACGGGACTAGCACAGGCACAGATACGCAGTATTTT
D: -; J: TRBJ2-2; V: TRBV18; size: -; CDR3: CASSGRDTGELFF; DNA: TGTGCCAGCTCCGGCAGGGACACCGGGGAGCTGTTTTTT
D: TRBD1; J: TRBJ1-2; V: TRBV16; size: few; CDR3: CASSQLQTGQYGYTF; DNA: TGTGCCAGCAGCCAACTTCAGACAGGGCAATACGGCTACACCTTC